Presented here are 5 T cell receptor beta chains from one specimen sequenced in a study of blood T cell repertoires in COVID-19. Generated by immunoSEQ multiplex PCR, the TCRdb table keeps only in-frame clones and is missing some. The data contain roughly 200,000 clones, approximately 90% of them seen just once; the ten biggest clones take up approximately 12%. Input material: peripheral blood. The receptors stem from a woman aged 18-29 years who had recovered from COVID-19.

Concerning this clone: One end of the junction does not line up with germline, which may come from a read error. J is TRBJ2-3 and V is TRBV12-3 or TRBV12-4; D ambiguous. The CDR3 sequence is 11 residues long. CDR3 amino acids: CASSLTDTQYF. The CDR3 nucleotides are TGTGCCAGCAGTTTAACAGATACACAGTATTTT.

J is TRBJ1-4 and V is TRBV30; the D gene is possibly TRBD1 (5 bases). This CDR3 contains 16 residues. V was pared by 4 bases and J by 5 bases, with 20 bases between. Germline loops: CDR1 GTSNPN, CDR2 SVGIG (reference sequence). DNA for the CDR3: TGTGCCTGGAAACGTGGAGCTGGACATAAGAATGAAAAACTGTTTTTT. It specifies CAWKRGAGHKNEKLFF.

This clone appeared a single time. This chain joins TRBV10-3 and TRBJ1-2, with 9 bases that match TRBD1. The CDR3 is 12 amino acids. Germline values: CDR1 ENHRY, CDR2 SYGVKD. After removal of 10 bases from V and 2 bases from J, the junction contained 2 bases not matched to a gene. CDR3 sequence (DNA): TGTGCCACCGGGACAGGGAACTATGGCTACACCTTC. Translation gives CATGTGNYGYTF.

The genes are TRBV2 and TRBJ2-7; 8 bases align to TRBD1. The CDR3 is made up of 13 amino acids. Germline CDR1 is SNHLY and CDR2 is FYNNEI. The V segment lost 4 bases and the J segment 4 bases; nucleotides outside the gene matches: 3. The CDR3 sequence is CASSGRTGYEQYF. CDR3 coding DNA: TGTGCCAGCAGTGGGAGGACAGGGTACGAGCAGTACTTC.

The DNA for the CDR3 is TGTGCCAGCAGCGCAGAACTAGCGGGAGTGGCCGAGCAGTACTTC. Protein sequence: CASSAELAGVAEQYF. The chain recombines TRBV9 with TRBJ2-7; 11 bases line up with TRBD2. This CDR3 is 15 amino acids long. Germline V gene data show CDR1 as SGDLS and CDR2 as YYNGEE. V lost 3 bases, J lost 6 bases, and 8 bases stayed unmatched.